Given below is one T cell receptor (beta chain) in context. Other DNA sequences from this sample encode an identical CDR3 as well. The protocol was immunoSEQ multiplex PCR, while the TCRdb copy is restricted to in-frame clones and leaves out a portion. The sample has 630,000 or so clones; nearly 98% are singletons. The sample comes from a study of shared clonotypes between healthy human individuals. Naive CD8 cells lacked CD45RO and underwent positive selection for CCR7, leaving out terminally differentiated effector memory CD45RA+ cells. The source of this sequence is a man aged 30 to 45 in good health. Material: naive CD8+ T cells sorted from blood.

The CDR3 sequence is CASSFSLNEQFF. Written as DNA, the CDR3 is TGTGCCAGCAGCTTTAGCTTAAATGAGCAGTTCTTC. The chain combines TRBV9 with TRBJ2-1; D remains unclear. The CDR3 extends over 12 amino acids. CDR1 and CDR2 from the germline V gene are SGDLS and YYNGEE. V shed 4 bases and J shed 7 bases, with 9 bases lying between them.